The rows below give T cell receptor beta chains drawn from one sample of a study of cytomegalovirus exposure and HLA in healthy donors. Profiling relied on immunoSEQ multiplex PCR, and the TCRdb table lists in-frame clones only, not all of them. The data contain fewer than 150,000 clones, less than 90% of them singletons. Input material: PBMCs. These TCRs come from a man between 18 and 35 years old in good health and CMV-seropositive. CDR3s include the opening cysteine and the closing phenylalanine or tryptophan. A D gene is named only where the DNA matches it firmly. Clone size is stated in some rows and not others, as once, few, many or a class when expanded.

v_call: TRBV5-1
d_call: .
j_call: TRBJ2-1
clone_size: .
cdr3_aa: CASSNRVLGYNEQFF
cdr3_nt: TGCGCCAGCAGCAACAGGGTTCTTGGCTACAATGAGCAGTTCTTC

v_call: TRBV6-5
d_call: TRBD1
j_call: TRBJ1-1
clone_size: .
cdr3_aa: CASSYSTTGWNTEAFF
cdr3_nt: TGTGCCAGCAGTTACTCGACGACAGGGTGGAACACTGAAGCTTTCTTT

v_call: TRBV6-5
d_call: TRBD1
j_call: TRBJ1-5
clone_size: .
cdr3_aa: CASSKGQGALPQHF
cdr3_nt: TGTGCCAGCAGTAAGGGACAGGGGGCTTTGCCCCAGCATTTT

v_call: TRBV7-8
d_call: .
j_call: TRBJ1-5
clone_size: few
cdr3_aa: CASSLVVGDNQPQHF
cdr3_nt: TGTGCCAGCAGCTTAGTGGTAGGGGACAATCAGCCCCAGCATTTT

v_call: TRBV5-1
d_call: .
j_call: TRBJ1-2
clone_size: .
cdr3_aa: CASSDLQGNYGYTF
cdr3_nt: TGCGCCAGCAGCGACCTCCAGGGAAACTATGGCTACACCTTC

v_call: TRBV5-1
d_call: .
j_call: TRBJ2-1
clone_size: .
cdr3_aa: CASSPSSYNEQFF
cdr3_nt: TGCGCCAGCAGCCCCAGCTCCTACAATGAGCAGTTCTTC

v_call: TRBV29-1
d_call: TRBD1
j_call: TRBJ1-2
clone_size: .
cdr3_aa: CSVGGTGAFYGYTF
cdr3_nt: TGCAGCGTTGGAGGGACAGGGGCCTTCTATGGCTACACCTTC

v_call: TRBV11-3
d_call: .
j_call: TRBJ2-7
clone_size: once
cdr3_aa: CASSLDSYYEQYF
cdr3_nt: TGTGCCAGCAGCCTGGACAGTTACTACGAGCAGTACTTC

v_call: TRBV6-5
d_call: TRBD1
j_call: TRBJ1-4
clone_size: .
cdr3_aa: CASSFDRATNEKLFF
cdr3_nt: TGTGCCAGCAGCTTCGACAGGGCAACTAATGAAAAACTGTTTTTT

v_call: TRBV30
d_call: .
j_call: TRBJ2-7
clone_size: .
cdr3_aa: CAWNRGHGEGVYYEQYF
cdr3_nt: TGTGCCTGGAATCGAGGACACGGGGAGGGGGTCTACTACGAGCAGTACTTC

v_call: TRBV7-9
d_call: .
j_call: TRBJ1-5
clone_size: few
cdr3_aa: CASSNQGVDQPQHF
cdr3_nt: TGTGCCAGCAGCAACCAGGGTGTCGATCAGCCCCAGCATTTT

v_call: TRBV10-2
d_call: .
j_call: TRBJ2-7
clone_size: .
cdr3_aa: CASSELVTYEQYF
cdr3_nt: TGCGCCAGCAGTGAGTTAGTCACCTACGAGCAGTACTTC

v_call: TRBV7-2
d_call: TRBD1
j_call: TRBJ1-5
clone_size: few
cdr3_aa: CASSLDRANQPQHF
cdr3_nt: TGTGCCAGCAGCCTAGACAGGGCCAATCAGCCCCAGCATTTT

v_call: TRBV4-1
d_call: TRBD2
j_call: TRBJ2-5
clone_size: once
cdr3_aa: CASSNGLAGGGETQYF
cdr3_nt: TGCGCCAGCAGCAACGGACTAGCGGGGGGAGGGGAGACCCAGTACTTC

v_call: TRBV5-1
d_call: TRBD1
j_call: TRBJ1-2
clone_size: .
cdr3_aa: CASNERTGPGGYGYTF
cdr3_nt: TGCGCCAGCAACGAAAGGACAGGCCCTGGAGGATATGGCTACACCTTC